These T cell receptor beta chains were read from a single sample in a study of HIV-infected patients and healthy controls. TCRdb ran MiXCR on the 5' RACE reads and lists one entry per CDR3 protein. The repertoire includes fewer than 25,000 distinct CDR3 sequences, over 7% of them detected once, and 2% to 3% sits in the top ten. The source material was blood. Receptors originate from an adult in good health. Each CDR3 is given with its conserved first and last residue. Each record gives: clone size, V gene, D gene, J gene, CDR3 DNA, CDR3 protein. A D gene is named only where the DNA matches it firmly. Clone size, where shown, is once, few, many, or a class for clones that have expanded.

>.|TRBV7-2|TRBD1|TRBJ1-1
TGTGCCAGCAGCTCCATAATCCGGACAGGATGGGCTGAAGCTTTCTTT
CASSSIIRTGWAEAFF
>.|TRBV27|.|TRBJ2-7
TGTGCCAGCAGTTGGACCCTCCCGGGAAGCTCCTACGAGCAGTACTTC
CASSWTLPGSSYEQYF
>few|TRBV4-3|TRBD1|TRBJ1-2
TGCGCCAGCAGCCACCCCCTGACAGGGAACTATGGCTACACCTTC
CASSHPLTGNYGYTF
>many|TRBV29-1|.|TRBJ2-3
TGCAGCGAAAGGGACACTGCGAGGGATACGCAGTATTTT
CSERDTARDTQYF
>.|TRBV7-2|.|TRBJ2-3
TGTGCCAGCAGCCCCGATGGCACAGATACGCAGTATTTT
CASSPDGTDTQYF
>many|TRBV20-1|TRBD1|TRBJ1-3
TGCAGTGCTGAGGACAGGGGTGACACCATATATTTT
CSAEDRGDTIYF
>many|TRBV6-6|.|TRBJ2-1
TGTGCCAGCCCCCCACGCTCCAACGTGGGGTACAATGAGCAGTTCTTC
CASPPRSNVGYNEQFF
>many|TRBV15|.|TRBJ2-5
TGTGCCACCAGCAGAGATAACAGCCAAATTGAGACCCAGTACTTC
CATSRDNSQIETQYF
>.|TRBV5-1|TRBD1|TRBJ2-7
TGCGCCAGCAGCTTGGATCAGGGGGCTGCGGGCGAGCAGTACTTC
CASSLDQGAAGEQYF
>many|TRBV19|.|TRBJ1-6
TGTGCCAGTAGTCCACAACGGAGTCTCTATAATTCACCCCTCCACTTT
CASSPQRSLYNSPLHF
>many|TRBV7-8|TRBD1|TRBJ1-5
TGTGCCAGCAGACAAAGCCGGGACAGGGGAAGCAATCAGCCCCAGCATTTT
CASRQSRDRGSNQPQHF
>many|TRBV12-3/TRBV12-4|.|TRBJ1-3
TGTGCCAGCAGTGTCAGAATCTCCTCTGGAAACACCATATATTTT
CASSVRISSGNTIYF
>many|TRBV12-3/TRBV12-4|.|TRBJ2-5
TGTGCCAGCAGTCGACTAGAGGGAGAGACCCAGTACTTC
CASSRLEGETQYF
>many|TRBV7-9|TRBD1|TRBJ2-3
TGTGCCAGCAGCCATCAGACAGGGCGAAATATAGATACGCAGTATTTT
CASSHQTGRNIDTQYF
>many|TRBV29-1|.|TRBJ1-1
TGCAGCGGACAGGACCGTATGAACACTGAAGCTTTCTTT
CSGQDRMNTEAFF
>many|TRBV11-3|.|TRBJ2-1
TGTGCCAGCAGCCCCGTGGGGGAACCCTACAATGAGCAGTTCTTC
CASSPVGEPYNEQFF
>many|TRBV24-1|.|TRBJ2-1
TGTGCCACCAGTGATTTCGGAAGGGCCAATGAGCAGTTCTTC
CATSDFGRANEQFF
>many|TRBV6-2/TRBV6-3|TRBD2|TRBJ2-6
TGTGCCAGCAGCCGAGCGGGGGCCAGCTCTGGGGCCAACGTCCTGACTTTC
CASSRAGASSGANVLTF
>many|TRBV6-1|TRBD1|TRBJ1-5
TGTGCCAGCAGCGCCGACAGGGGCAGCAATCAGCCCCAGCATTTT
CASSADRGSNQPQHF
>many|TRBV4-1|TRBD1|TRBJ2-1
TGCGCCAGCAGCCCCATGTCGACAGGGGTCTACAATGAGCAGTTCTTC
CASSPMSTGVYNEQFF
>.|TRBV13|TRBD2|TRBJ2-3
TGTGCCAGCAGCCGGACTAGCGCAGGCAGCACAGATACGCAGTATTTT
CASSRTSAGSTDTQYF
>many|TRBV27|.|TRBJ1-6
TGTGCCAGCAGTTTAGCGGGGTCGGCCTCCTATAATTCACCCCTCCACTTT
CASSLAGSASYNSPLHF
>many|TRBV11-2|.|TRBJ2-5
TGTGCCAGCAGCCGCCGAACGGAGACCCAGTACTTC
CASSRRTETQYF
>few|TRBV19|TRBD1|TRBJ2-4
TGTGCCAGTAGTATTTATGGGACAGGAGATAACATTCAGTACTTC
CASSIYGTGDNIQYF